This T cell receptor (beta chain) was observed in a study of blood T cell repertoires in COVID-19. Study details: The origin of the acute and convalescent COVID-19 samples was the United States, Italy and Spain. T cells, B-cell-depleted T cells, or PBMCs provided the cDNA or gDNA that served as material.

This CDR3 region has 17 residues. Germline V gives CDR1 LGHNA, CDR2 YNFKEQ. The J segment lost 4 bases and the V segment lost 1 base, leaving 12 bases of the junction unmatched. In the source study's methods: Reference gene primer amplification yielded estimated nucleated cell counts. TCRdb's table, derived via immunoSEQ multiplex PCR, lists solely in-frame clones and lacks some. V, J and clone size reflect that table, while D and trimming were determined from the DNA. The table has about 54,000 clones, about 91% seen once; the top ten hold approximately 8%. The clonotype comes from a woman aged 55-69 years with active or convalescent COVID-19. The rearrangement links TRBV4-2 to TRBJ2-5, with 7 bases identical to TRBD1. Sequencing was carried out using peripheral blood. CDR3 sequence reads: CASSQGNQGVEGETQYF. CDR3 sequence (DNA): TGTGCCAGCAGCCAAGGGAACCAGGGGGTAGAGGGAGAGACCCAGTACTTC.